This T cell receptor beta chain comes out of a study of blood T cell repertoires in COVID-19. Overall study: The analysed material was cDNA or gDNA that came from T cells, B-cell-depleted T cells, or PBMCs.

Methods used by the authors: Quantification of nucleated cells was approximated via reference gene primer amplification. The data were produced by immunoSEQ multiplex PCR, yet TCRdb's version contains in-frame clones alone and is incomplete. V, J and clone size were drawn from that table, and D and trimming were deduced from the DNA. The sample consists of about 200,000 clones, approximately 86% of them appearing once. The study recruited people aged about 18 to 95 years across around 24 US areas. Which cohort a participant joined came from the clinical history participants gave. The germline gives CDR1 SGHTA, CDR2 FQGTGA. CDR3 length: 16 amino acids. Germline trimming cut 4 bases from V and 5 bases from J; bases unmatched to any gene: 9.

Sequenced input: PBMCs or T cells enriched from blood (not recorded which). The TCR was taken from a woman between 40 and 55 years old with acute COVID-19. V gene TRBV7-3 combines with J gene TRBJ2-1, with 9 bases lining up with TRBD2. The CDR3 DNA is TGTGCCAGCAGCTCATCTATGGCGGGAGGGCACAATGAGCAGTTCTTC. This encodes CASSSSMAGGHNEQFF.